Following are 31 T cell receptor beta chains from one sample sequenced in a study of beta chain features in type 1 diabetes. These receptors are not linked to any known antigen. Study-level findings and limits: In every one of the four CD4+ subsets, TCRB CDR3s were moderately but significantly shorter in Type 1 diabetes patients.

Investigators reverse transcribed all isolated RNA, so they sequenced expressed TCRB transcripts. Only in-frame clones appear in the TCRdb table, and some are missing; sequencing was by immunoSEQ multiplex PCR. This sample has 300,000 or so clones, with approximately 13% found just once. The sequenced sample was naive CD4+ T cells from blood. These receptor sequences come from a woman aged 18-35 years with type 1 diabetes.

Only a few counts were recorded for this clone. In DNA form, the CDR3 reads TGCGCCAGCAGCCAAGATTGGGACAGACTCAGTTGGACTGAAGCTTTCTTT. Its translation: CASSQDWDRLSWTEAFF. The chain uses TRBV4-3 and TRBJ1-1, with TRBD1 identical over 7 bases. Germline-derived CDR1 and CDR2 are LGHNA and YSLEER. The CDR3 loop spans 17 amino acids. Trimming at V came to 0 bases and at J to 5 bases, leaving 12 bases not matched to a gene.

This clone was counted a few times. The genes are TRBV10-3 and TRBJ2-3, with 8 positions matching TRBD2. Trimming at V came to 2 bases and at J to 7 bases, leaving 5 bases not matched to a gene. This CDR3 is built from 14 residues. Germline V lookup: CDR1 ENHRY, CDR2 SYGVKD. The CDR3 spells CAISETSGPNTQYF. Here the CDR3 DNA reads TGTGCCATCAGTGAGACTAGCGGCCCCAATACGCAGTATTTT.

V gene TRBV5-6 combines with J gene TRBJ1-2, with 9 bases matching TRBD1. CDR1 is SGHDT and CDR2 is YYEEEE in the germline V gene. The CDR3 length is 13 residues. The trim removed 5 bases at V and 9 bases at J, leaving 8 bases unmatched. DNA for the CDR3: TGTGCCAGCAGTCGGGACAGGGAATTTAGCTACACCTTC. This sequence encodes CASSRDREFSYTF.

This clone was picked up a small number of times. The gene calls are TRBV30 and TRBJ2-1; D perhaps matches TRBD2 (5 bases). The CDR3 covers 14 residues. The V and J ends lost 7 bases and 2 bases respectively, with 15 bases between them. CDR1 is GTSNPN and CDR2 is SVGIG in the germline V gene (reference sequence). The CDR3 DNA reads as TGTGCCTCCGCCCCGGGGAACCCCTACAATGAGCAGTTCTTC. Protein sequence: CASAPGNPYNEQFF.

This clone came up a few times. The genes are TRBV14 and TRBJ2-5, with 8 bases that match TRBD2. CDR1 is SGHDN, CDR2 FVKESK, per germline. V dropped 1 base and J dropped 1; count of bases not matched to a gene: 8. CDR3 length: 17 amino acids. For the CDR3, the DNA is TGTGCCAGCAGCCAAGTCTTAGCGGGATCGGCCCAAGAGACCCAGTACTTC. This translates into CASSQVLAGSAQETQYF.

The chain recombines TRBV7-3 with TRBJ2-1; 8 bases align to TRBD2. The CDR3 covers 18 residues. CDR1 and CDR2 (germline): SGHTA, FQGTGA. After removal of 4 bases from V and 4 bases from J, the junction contained 15 bases not matched to a gene. CDR3 sequence (DNA): TGTGCCAGCAGCTCCTCGGGAGGGGGGACTGACCTTTACAATGAGCAGTTCTTC. Its protein product is CASSSSGGGTDLYNEQFF.

The gene calls are TRBV18 and TRBJ1-1; TRBD1 matches at 7 bases. Germline-derived CDR1 and CDR2 are KGHSH and LQKENI. V was clipped by 8 bases and J by 1 base; unmatched bases: 4. This CDR3 spans 13 amino acids. CDR3 in DNA: TGTGCCAGCACCCAGGGGGAGAACACTGAAGCTTTCTTT. Translated: CASTQGENTEAFF.

The chain carries TRBV12-5 and TRBJ1-2; 7 bases are a match to TRBD1. CDR3 length equals 12 residues. The germline V gene has CDR1 LGHNT and CDR2 FRNRAP. J lost 6 bases, V lost 7 bases, and 5 bases had no gene match. CDR3 coding DNA: TGTGCTAGTGTTGGGACAGAGAATGGCTACACCTTC. It codes for CASVGTENGYTF.

This clone was picked up a small number of times. This chain links TRBV28 with TRBJ1-1; 7 bases fit TRBD1. CDR1 and CDR2 (germline): MDHEN, SYDVKM. J gave up 3 bases and V 6 bases, and 7 bases lay outside the gene matches. The CDR3 covers 14 residues. CDR3 residues: CASSSGTEDTEAFF. CDR3 nucleotides: TGTGCCAGCAGCTCGGGGACAGAGGACACTGAAGCTTTCTTT. The full variable domain, completed using reference TRBV28 and TRBJ1-1, is DVKVTQSSRYLVKRTGEKVFLECVQDMDHENMFWYRQDPGLGLRLIYFSYDVKMKEKGDIPEGYSVSREKKERFSLILESASTNQTSMYLCASSSGTEDTEAFFGQGTRLTVV.

The chain recombines TRBV4-1 with TRBJ2-3; 9 bases are a match to TRBD2. Unmatched junction bases numbered 3, after V lost 5 bases and J lost 3 bases. The germline CDR1 and CDR2 sequences are MGHRA and YSYEKL. This CDR3 contains 14 residues. The CDR3 region is CASSGREGTDTQYF. CDR3 nucleotide sequence: TGCGCCAGCAGCGGGCGGGAGGGGACAGATACGCAGTATTTT.

This clone was seen a handful of times. The chain employs TRBV5-1 and TRBJ2-2; 8 bases line up with TRBD2. Trimming took 0 bases from V and 5 from J; bases not matched to a gene: 3. The CDR3 runs to 15 residues. CDR1 is SGHRS and CDR2 is YFSETQ in the germline V gene. The CDR3 bases are TGCGCCAGCAGCTTGGTAGCGGGGAAAACCGGGGAGCTGTTTTTT. Translation gives CASSLVAGKTGELFF.

Only a few counts were recorded for this clone. The chain has TRBV18 and TRBJ1-1; D is perhaps TRBD1 (6 bases). There are 15 residues in the CDR3. Trimming stripped 2 bases from V and 3 bases from J, with 13 bases between. Germline loops: CDR1 KGHSH, CDR2 LQKENI. The DNA for the CDR3 is TGTGCCAGCTCACCAAGACAGGTCAGGGACACTGAAGCTTTCTTT. It encodes CASSPRQVRDTEAFF.

This clone was detected only a few times. The chain recombines TRBV5-6 with TRBJ2-7; a possible D gene is TRBD1 (6 bases). This CDR3 region has 12 residues. Trimming cost V 1 base and J 4 bases, with 6 bases left between them. Germline values: CDR1 SGHDT, CDR2 YYEEEE. The CDR3 loop reads CASSLTGYEQYV. In DNA, the CDR3 is TGTGCCAGCAGCTTGACAGGGTACGAGCAGTACGTC.

The V gene is TRBV6-5, the J gene TRBJ1-1, with D perhaps TRBD1 (5 bases). CDR1 is MNHEY and CDR2 is SVGAGI in the germline V gene. Trimming stripped 0 bases from V and 0 bases from J, with 11 bases between. The CDR3 is made up of 16 amino acids. This chain's CDR3 is CASSYSQGRVNTEAFF. DNA for the CDR3: TGTGCCAGCAGTTACTCCCAGGGTCGGGTGAACACTGAAGCTTTCTTT.

The table lists this clone with a few counts. This chain connects TRBV4-2 to TRBJ1-1; TRBD1 might be the D (6 bases). Per germline, CDR1 LGHNA and CDR2 YNFKEQ. Trimming left V 0 bases short and J 8 bases short, with 16 bases between. This CDR3 region has 15 residues. The CDR3 bases are TGTGCCAGCAGCCAAGAACCGCGTGGACAGAGAGAAGCTTTCTTT. Its protein product is CASSQEPRGQREAFF.

This sequence joins TRBV10-3 and TRBJ1-2; unclear D gene. The CDR3 has 15 residues. The germline V gene has CDR1 ENHRY and CDR2 SYGVKD. Trimming took off 3 bases at V and 0 bases at J, with 11 bases between the two ends. The CDR3 is CAISERSDTNYGYTF. Written as DNA, the CDR3 is TGTGCCATCAGTGAAAGGTCAGACACTAACTATGGCTACACCTTC.

V is TRBV5-4 and J is TRBJ2-1; 13 nucleotides align to TRBD2. Germline trimming cut 5 bases from V and 10 bases from J; bases unmatched to any gene: 6. From germline, CDR1 is SGHNT and CDR2 YYREEE (reference sequence). The CDR3 is 14 amino acids. The CDR3 loop reads CASRRGLAGEEQFF. The CDR3 DNA is TGTGCCAGCAGACGCGGACTAGCGGGAGAAGAGCAGTTCTTC.

This clone was counted ten times or more. This chain links TRBV29-1 with TRBJ2-5, with TRBD2 matching over 10 bases. This CDR3 comprises 12 residues. CDR1 is SQVTM, CDR2 ANQGSEA, per germline. V trimming: 5 bases; J trimming: 5 bases; junction bases outside the gene matches: 2. CDR3 sequence (DNA): TGCAGCGTTTCGGGACTAGCGGAGACCCAGTACTTC. Amino acid sequence: CSVSGLAETQYF.

This clone was observed a handful of times. V usage is TRBV28 and J usage is TRBJ1-1; D gene ambiguous. Germline-derived CDR1 and CDR2 are MDHEN and SYDVKM. Trimming stripped 8 bases from V and 10 bases from J, with 11 bases between. The CDR3 sequence is 10 residues long. CDR3 sequence (DNA): TGTGCCAGCCCAACCAGGCGAGCTTTCTTT. Translation: CASPTRRAFF.

This clone was observed a few times. The rearrangement uses TRBV30 and TRBJ2-1, with 10 bases identical to TRBD1. Germline V gene sequence: CDR1 GTSNPN, CDR2 SVGIG (reference sequence). The CDR3 is made up of 14 amino acids. Unmatched junction bases numbered 6, after V lost 4 bases and J lost 6 bases. Here the CDR3 reads CAWTGTGEANEQFF. The CDR3 DNA is TGTGCCTGGACAGGGACAGGGGAAGCCAATGAGCAGTTCTTC.

This clone was observed a few times. The chain employs TRBV9 and TRBJ1-1, with 8 bases that match TRBD1. Germline trimming cut 3 bases from V and 6 bases from J; bases unmatched to any gene: 4. The CDR3 has 13 residues. Germline CDR1 is SGDLS and CDR2 is YYNGEE. CDR3 in DNA: TGTGCCAGCAGCGCCACAGGGGGTTCTGAAGCTTTCTTT. It specifies CASSATGGSEAFF.

The table lists this clone with a few counts. This chain joins TRBV5-1 and TRBJ2-2, with 7 bases lining up with TRBD1. The CDR3 covers 16 residues. With 0 bases clipped from V and 0 bases from J, the junction kept 2 bases outside the gene matches. Germline CDR1 and CDR2: SGHRS and YFSETQ. The CDR3 sequence: CASSLGGTANTGELFF. The CDR3 DNA is TGCGCCAGCAGCTTGGGAGGGACAGCGAACACCGGGGAGCTGTTTTTT.

In regard to this clone: This specimen includes other DNA sequences encoding the same CDR3. The CDR3 loop is CASSLAAGGSYEQYF. The CDR3 DNA reads as TGTGCCAGCAGCTTAGCGGCAGGGGGCTCCTACGAGCAGTACTTC. The chain couples TRBV7-2 to TRBJ2-7, with 7 bases identical to TRBD1. Germline V gene data show CDR1 as SGHTA and CDR2 as FQGNSA. V shed 0 bases and J 0 bases; nucleotides not matched to a gene: 2. The CDR3 covers 15 residues.

V and J are TRBV2 and TRBJ2-5, with D possibly TRBD1 on 6 matching bases. The V gene's germline CDR1 is SNHLY and CDR2 FYNNEI. There are 13 residues in the CDR3. Trimming cost V 9 bases and J 3 bases, with 14 bases left between them. In DNA, the CDR3 is TGTGCCAGTGCCGGGACACCTAAAGAGACCCAGTACTTC. Translation: CASAGTPKETQYF.

Only a few counts were recorded for this clone. V gene TRBV28 combines with J gene TRBJ1-1; D call uncertain. Trimming took off 6 bases at V and 1 base at J, with 21 bases between the two ends. Looked up from germline, CDR1 is MDHEN and CDR2 is SYDVKM. This CDR3 is 17 amino acids long. CDR3 bases: TGTGCCAGCAGAACATCGTCGGGATTACACTGGAACACTGAAGCTTTCTTT. This gives the protein CASRTSSGLHWNTEAFF.

The CDR3 here is CASSLVSPNGEAFF. The CDR3 DNA reads TGTGCCAGCAGCTTAGTGTCGCCGAACGGTGAAGCTTTCTTT. V gene TRBV7-9 combines with J gene TRBJ1-1; D unresolved. CDR1 and CDR2 (germline): SEHNR, FQNEAQ (reference sequence). V lost 1 base and J lost 7, with 13 bases in between. This CDR3 spans 14 amino acids.

This clone was seen a handful of times. This chain links TRBV5-1 with TRBJ2-1; 9 nucleotides line up with TRBD2. CDR3 length: 16 residues. V lost 4 bases to trimming and J lost 3 bases; unmatched junction nucleotides: 8. Germline V gene sequence: CDR1 SGHRS, CDR2 YFSETQ. The CDR3 DNA reads as TGCGCCAGCAGCGCCGGACGGACTAGCGACTACAATGAGCAGTTCTTC. The encoded protein is CASSAGRTSDYNEQFF. Variable domain in full (rest from reference TRBV5-1 and TRBJ2-1): KAGVTQTPRYLIKTRGQQVTLSCSPISGHRSVSWYQQTPGQGLQFLFEYFSETQRNKGNFPGRFSGRQFSNSRSEMNVSTLELGDSALYLCASSAGRTSDYNEQFFGPGTRLTVL.

The V call is TRBV5-1, the J call TRBJ2-1; 9 bases agree with TRBD1. V dropped 0 bases and J dropped 3; count of bases not matched to a gene: 1. CDR3 length: 15 amino acids. Germline V CDR1 and CDR2: SGHRS, YFSETQ. The DNA of the CDR3 is TGCGCCAGCAGCTTGGGGACAGGGGACTACAATGAGCAGTTCTTC. Translated, it gives CASSLGTGDYNEQFF.

This clone was seen only a few times. The CDR3 reads CASSLSGNTDTQYF. The CDR3 DNA follows: TGTGCCAGCAGTTTAAGCGGCAACACAGATACGCAGTATTTT. The rearrangement uses TRBV27 and TRBJ2-3, with D perhaps matching TRBD2 (5 bases). Looked up from germline, CDR1 is MNHEY and CDR2 is SMNVEV (reference sequence). Trimming cost V 2 bases and J 2 bases, with 8 bases left between them. The CDR3 spans 14 residues.

The chain couples TRBV19 to TRBJ1-2, with a tentative D call TRBD1 (5 bases). The germline V and J ends were trimmed by 6 bases and 3 bases, with 17 bases remaining between them. The CDR3 spans 15 residues. CDR1 is LNHDA and CDR2 is SQIVND in the germline V gene (reference sequence). The DNA for the CDR3 is TGTGCCAGTAGGGTGACAGCTTTAACGGACTATGGCTACACCTTC. This codes for CASRVTALTDYGYTF.

This clone has only a few counts. The chain employs TRBV5-1 and TRBJ2-5; a weak D match, TRBD1 (5 bases). V lost 4 bases and J 3 bases, leaving 16 bases between the germline ends. CDR1 is SGHRS and CDR2 is YFSETQ in the germline V gene. The CDR3 is made up of 15 amino acids. CDR3 protein: CASSRSRQFKETQYF. The CDR3 coding sequence is TGCGCCAGCAGCCGTAGTAGACAGTTTAAAGAGACCCAGTACTTC. Filled out from reference TRBV5-1 and TRBJ2-5, the complete variable domain reads KAGVTQTPRYLIKTRGQQVTLSCSPISGHRSVSWYQQTPGQGLQFLFEYFSETQRNKGNFPGRFSGRQFSNSRSEMNVSTLELGDSALYLCASSRSRQFKETQYFGPGTRLLVL.